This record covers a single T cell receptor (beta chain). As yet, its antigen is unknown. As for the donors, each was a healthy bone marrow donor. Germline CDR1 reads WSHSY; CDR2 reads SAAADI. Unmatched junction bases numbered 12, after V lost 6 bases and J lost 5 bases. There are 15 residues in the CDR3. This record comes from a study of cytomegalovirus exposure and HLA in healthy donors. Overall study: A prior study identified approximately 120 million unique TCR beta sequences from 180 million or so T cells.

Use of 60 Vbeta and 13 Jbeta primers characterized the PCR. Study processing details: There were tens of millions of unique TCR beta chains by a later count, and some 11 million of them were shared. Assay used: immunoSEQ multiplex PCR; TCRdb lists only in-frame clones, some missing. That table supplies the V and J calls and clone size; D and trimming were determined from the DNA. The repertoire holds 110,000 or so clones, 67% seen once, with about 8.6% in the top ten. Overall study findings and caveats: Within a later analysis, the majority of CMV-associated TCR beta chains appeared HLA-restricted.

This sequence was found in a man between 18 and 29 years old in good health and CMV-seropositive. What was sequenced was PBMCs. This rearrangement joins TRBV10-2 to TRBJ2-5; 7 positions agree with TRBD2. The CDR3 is CASRPDLGGRETQYF. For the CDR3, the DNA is TGCGCCAGCAGACCCGACTTGGGGGGGAGGGAGACCCAGTACTTC.